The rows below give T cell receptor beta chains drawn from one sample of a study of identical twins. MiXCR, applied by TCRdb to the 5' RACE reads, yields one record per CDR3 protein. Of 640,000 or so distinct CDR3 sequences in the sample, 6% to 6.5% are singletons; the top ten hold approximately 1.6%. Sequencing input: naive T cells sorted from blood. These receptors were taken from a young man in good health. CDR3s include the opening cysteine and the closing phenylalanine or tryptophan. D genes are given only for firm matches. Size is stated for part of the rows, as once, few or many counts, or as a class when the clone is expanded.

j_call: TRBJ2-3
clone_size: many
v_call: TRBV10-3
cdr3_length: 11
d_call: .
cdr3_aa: CAISRMDTQYF
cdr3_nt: TGTGCCATCAGCCGTATGGATACGCAGTATTTT

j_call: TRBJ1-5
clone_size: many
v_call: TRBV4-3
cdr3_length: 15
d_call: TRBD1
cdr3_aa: CASSQDRGTVQPQHF
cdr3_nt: TGCGCCAGCAGCCAAGATCGCGGGACAGTTCAGCCCCAGCATTTT

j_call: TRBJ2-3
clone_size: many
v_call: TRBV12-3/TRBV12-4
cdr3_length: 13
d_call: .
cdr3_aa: CASSPWSADTQYF
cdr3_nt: TGTGCCAGCAGTCCCTGGTCCGCAGATACGCAGTATTTT

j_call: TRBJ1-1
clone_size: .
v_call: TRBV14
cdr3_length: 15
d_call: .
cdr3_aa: CASSQRPGRNTEAFF
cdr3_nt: TGTGCCAGCAGCCAACGACCTGGCCGGAACACTGAAGCTTTCTTT

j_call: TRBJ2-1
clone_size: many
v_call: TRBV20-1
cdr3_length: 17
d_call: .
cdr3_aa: CSARDQEPLAVYNEQFF
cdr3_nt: TGCAGTGCTAGAGATCAGGAGCCGCTAGCCGTCTACAATGAGCAGTTCTTC

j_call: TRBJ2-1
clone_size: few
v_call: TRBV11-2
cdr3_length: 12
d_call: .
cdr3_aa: CASSFAGNEQFF
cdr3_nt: TGTGCCAGCAGCTTTGCGGGGAATGAGCAGTTCTTC

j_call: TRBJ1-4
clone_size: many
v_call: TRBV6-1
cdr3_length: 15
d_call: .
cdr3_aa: CASSARRPTNEKLFF
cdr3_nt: TGTGCCAGCAGCGCCCGGCGGCCAACTAATGAAAAACTGTTTTTT

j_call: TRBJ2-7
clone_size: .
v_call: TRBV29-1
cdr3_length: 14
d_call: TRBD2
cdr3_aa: CSVERSGSSHEQYF
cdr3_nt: TGCAGCGTTGAACGGAGCGGGAGTAGCCACGAGCAGTACTTC

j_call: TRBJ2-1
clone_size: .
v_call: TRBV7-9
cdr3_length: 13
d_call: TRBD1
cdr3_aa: CAITRGQYNEQFF
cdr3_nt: TGTGCCATTACCCGGGGACAGTACAATGAGCAGTTCTTC

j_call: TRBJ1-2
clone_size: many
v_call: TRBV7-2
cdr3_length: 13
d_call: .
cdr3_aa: CASSLYSSYGYTF
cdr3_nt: TGTGCCAGCAGCCTATACAGCTCTTATGGCTACACCTTC

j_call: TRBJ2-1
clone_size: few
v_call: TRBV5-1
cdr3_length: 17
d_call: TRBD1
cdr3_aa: CASSLGTGQPWGNEQFF
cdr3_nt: TGCGCCAGCAGCCTCGGGACAGGCCAACCCTGGGGAAATGAGCAGTTCTTC

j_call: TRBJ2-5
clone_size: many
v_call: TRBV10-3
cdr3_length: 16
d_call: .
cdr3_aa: CATLDRAESNQETQYF
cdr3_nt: TGTGCCACCCTAGACCGAGCGGAGTCTAACCAAGAGACCCAGTACTTC

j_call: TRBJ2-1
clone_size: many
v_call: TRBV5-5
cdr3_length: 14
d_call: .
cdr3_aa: CASSYLDTNNEQFF
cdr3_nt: TGTGCCAGCAGCTACCTGGACACTAACAATGAGCAGTTCTTC

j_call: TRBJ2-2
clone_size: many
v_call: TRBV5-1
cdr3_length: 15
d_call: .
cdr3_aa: CASSFGYPNTGELFF
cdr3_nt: TGCGCCAGCAGCTTCGGCTACCCGAACACCGGGGAGCTGTTTTTT

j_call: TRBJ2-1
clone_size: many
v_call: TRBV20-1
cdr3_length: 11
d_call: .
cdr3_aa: CSDKGRNEQFF
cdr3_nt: TGCAGTGATAAGGGAAGGAATGAGCAGTTCTTC

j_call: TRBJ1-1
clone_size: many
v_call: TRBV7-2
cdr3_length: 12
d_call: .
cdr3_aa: CASSLPHTEAFF
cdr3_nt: TGTGCCAGCAGCTTACCACACACTGAAGCTTTCTTT

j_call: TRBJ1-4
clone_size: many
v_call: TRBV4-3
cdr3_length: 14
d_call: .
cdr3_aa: CASSQDSREGKLFF
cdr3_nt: TGCGCCAGCAGCCAAGATTCCAGGGAGGGAAAACTGTTTTTT

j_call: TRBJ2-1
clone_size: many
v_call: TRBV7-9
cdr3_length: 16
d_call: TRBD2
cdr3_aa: CASSLAPRLADNEQFF
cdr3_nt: TGTGCCAGCAGCTTAGCGCCGAGACTAGCGGACAATGAGCAGTTCTTC

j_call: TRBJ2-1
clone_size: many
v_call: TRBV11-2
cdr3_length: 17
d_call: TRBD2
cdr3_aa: CASNPRSGEGLWNEQFF
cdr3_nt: TGTGCCAGCAACCCGAGGTCCGGGGAGGGCCTTTGGAATGAGCAGTTCTTC

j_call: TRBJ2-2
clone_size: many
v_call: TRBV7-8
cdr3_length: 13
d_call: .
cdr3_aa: CASSRVGLGELFF
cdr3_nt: TGTGCCAGCAGCCGTGTGGGACTCGGGGAGCTGTTTTTT

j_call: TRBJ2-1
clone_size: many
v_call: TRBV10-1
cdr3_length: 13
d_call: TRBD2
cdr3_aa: CASRGLDGDEQFF
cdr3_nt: TGCGCCAGCAGGGGACTAGACGGGGATGAGCAGTTCTTC

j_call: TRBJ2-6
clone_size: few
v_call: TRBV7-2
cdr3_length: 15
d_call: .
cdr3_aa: CASSFGRPGANVLTF
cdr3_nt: TGTGCCAGCAGCTTCGGTCGGCCTGGGGCCAACGTCCTGACTTTC

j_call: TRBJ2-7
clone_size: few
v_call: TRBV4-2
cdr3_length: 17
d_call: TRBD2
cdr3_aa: CASSLPGGTSSSYEQYF
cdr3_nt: TGTGCCAGCAGCCTACCCGGGGGGACTAGTAGCTCCTACGAGCAGTACTTC

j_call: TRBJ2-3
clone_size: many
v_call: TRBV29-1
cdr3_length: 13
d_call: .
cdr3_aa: CSAQAINTDTQYF
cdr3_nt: TGCAGCGCTCAAGCAATTAATACAGATACGCAGTATTTT

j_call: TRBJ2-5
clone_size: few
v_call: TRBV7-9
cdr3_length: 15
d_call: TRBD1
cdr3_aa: CASSPDRGPRETQYF
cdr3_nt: TGTGCCAGCAGCCCGGACAGGGGACCCCGAGAGACCCAGTACTTC

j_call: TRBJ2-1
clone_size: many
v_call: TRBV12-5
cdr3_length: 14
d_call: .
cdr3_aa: CASAPESSYNEQFF
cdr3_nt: TGTGCTAGTGCCCCGGAGAGCTCCTACAATGAGCAGTTCTTC

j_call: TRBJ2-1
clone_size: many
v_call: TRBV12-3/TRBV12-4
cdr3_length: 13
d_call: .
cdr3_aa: CASRLSSYNEQFF
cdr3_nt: TGTGCCAGCAGACTAAGCTCCTACAATGAGCAGTTCTTC

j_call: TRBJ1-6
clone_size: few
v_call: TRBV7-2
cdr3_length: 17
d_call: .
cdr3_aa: CASSPSPLLLGNSPLHF
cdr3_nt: TGTGCCAGCAGCCCAAGCCCACTTTTATTGGGTAATTCACCCCTCCACTTT

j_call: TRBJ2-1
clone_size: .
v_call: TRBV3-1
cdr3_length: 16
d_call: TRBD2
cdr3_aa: CASSQGLADFYNEQFF
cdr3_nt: TGTGCCAGCAGCCAAGGACTAGCGGATTTCTACAATGAGCAGTTCTTC

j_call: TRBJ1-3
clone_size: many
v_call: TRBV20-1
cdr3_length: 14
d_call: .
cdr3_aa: CSARHPGSGNTIYF
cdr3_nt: TGCAGTGCTAGACATCCAGGGTCTGGAAACACCATATATTTT